Below, 15 T cell receptor beta chains from the same sample are listed, as sequenced in a study of T-cell reconstitution after alpha-beta-depleted transplantation in children. The TCRbeta library incorporated unique molecular identifiers. TCRdb re-derived calls from the PCR reads in MiXCR, one entry per CDR3 protein. The sample shows 200,000 to 250,000 distinct CDR3 sequences, approximately 24% of them seen only once. The source material was PBMCs, mostly from graft donor cells, sampled 360 days after TCRalphabeta/CD19-depleted stem cell transplant. All receptors derive from a female patient between 2 and 15 years old who had a stem cell transplant for congenital amegakaryocytic thrombocytopenia, so the T cells may come from the graft donor.

Ten or more counts support this clonotype. This sequence joins TRBV4-1 and TRBJ2-7; a possible D gene is TRBD2 (6 bases). The V gene lost 1 base and the J gene lost 1 base, with 11 bases spanning the gap. The CDR3 consists of 15 residues. The germline gives CDR1 MGHRA, CDR2 YSYEKL. DNA of the CDR3: TGCGCCAGCAGCCAAGTTACTAGCAGTTCCTACGAGCAGTACTTC. Translated: CASSQVTSSSYEQYF.

In this sample, this clonotype turned up a few times. CDR3 in DNA: TGTGCCAGCAGGACTAGCGGGGGGCAAGAGACCCAGTACTTC. It encodes CASRTSGGQETQYF. This chain links TRBV12-3 or TRBV12-4 with TRBJ2-5, with 13 bases lining up with TRBD2. The ends lost 6 bases at V and 2 bases at J; junction bases unmatched: 0. The CDR3 extends over 14 amino acids.

The rearrangement uses TRBV11-3 and TRBJ2-1; a possible D gene is TRBD1 (5 bases). Looked up from germline, CDR1 is SGHNT and CDR2 is YENEEA. Trimming shortened V by 0 bases and J by 8 bases, and 8 bases separated the two germline ends. The CDR3 runs 13 residues. The CDR3 coding sequence is TGTGCCAGCAGCTTAGAGTTAGGGGATGAGCAGTTCTTC. It is translated as CASSLELGDEQFF.

The table lists this clonotype with many counts. The rearrangement joins TRBV4-1 to TRBJ2-1, with 10 bases aligning to TRBD2. The germline V gene encodes CDR1 MGHRA and CDR2 YSYEKL. The CDR3 has 16 amino acids. V lost 0 bases, J lost 10 bases, and 9 bases stayed unmatched. The CDR3 protein is CASSQDSAGGPREQFF. CDR3 nucleotide sequence: TGCGCCAGCAGCCAAGATTCAGCGGGAGGGCCCCGCGAGCAGTTCTTC.

V is TRBV4-2 and J is TRBJ1-2; no firm D call. CDR1 and CDR2 from the germline V gene are LGHNA and YNFKEQ. The CDR3 consists of 15 residues. V was shortened by 4 bases and J by 6 bases, with 18 bases between the two germline ends. For the CDR3, the DNA is TGTGCCAGCAGCCCAATCCCCGCAGCTCCTAATGGCTACACCTTC. It codes for CASSPIPAAPNGYTF.

Only a few counts were recorded for this clonotype. The rearrangement uses TRBV6-5 and TRBJ1-4; a possible D gene is TRBD1 (5 bases). Germline-derived CDR1 and CDR2 are MNHEY and SVGAGI. V was clipped by 5 bases and J by 8 bases, with 15 bases between them. The CDR3 totals 14 residues. Here the CDR3 reads CASSTPAGPEKLFF. The CDR3 DNA reads as TGTGCCAGCAGTACCCCCGCAGGGCCCGAAAAACTGTTTTTT.

In its sample, this clonotype was seen a few times. The CDR3 loop reads CASSLMASGRADNEQFF. Here the CDR3 DNA reads TGTGCCAGCAGTTTAATGGCTAGCGGGAGGGCCGACAATGAGCAGTTCTTC. J is TRBJ2-1 and V is TRBV12-3 or TRBV12-4; 12 bases agree with TRBD2. The CDR3 extends over 17 amino acids. The junction had 7 bases not matched to a gene; V was cut back by 2 bases and J by 5 bases.

The chain links TRBV4-2 to TRBJ1-1; D is undetermined. CDR3 size: 12 residues. Germline CDR1 reads LGHNA; CDR2 reads YNFKEQ. V shed 5 bases and J shed 5 bases, with 9 bases lying between them. The CDR3 reads CASSVPGTEAFF. The CDR3 bases are TGTGCCAGCAGCGTCCCCGGTACTGAAGCTTTCTTT.

V is TRBV6-1 and J is TRBJ2-7, with D hard to call. V was shortened by 6 bases and J by 4 bases, with 19 bases between the two germline ends. Germline-derived CDR1 and CDR2 are MNHNS and SASEGT. The CDR3 extends over 15 amino acids. CDR3 loop: CASSPYPVGRYEQYF. The DNA for the CDR3 is TGTGCCAGCAGCCCGTACCCCGTAGGACGATACGAGCAGTACTTC.

This clonotype appeared a few times. This sequence joins TRBV20-1 and TRBJ2-1; D tentatively reads TRBD1 or TRBD2 (5 bases each). Per the germline V gene, CDR1 is DFQATT and CDR2 is SNEGSKA (reference sequence). This CDR3 has 15 residues. V lost 1 base, J lost 4 bases, and 14 bases lay in between. The CDR3: CSARGSGTYYNEQFF. CDR3 sequence (DNA): TGCAGTGCTAGAGGGTCAGGGACGTATTACAATGAGCAGTTCTTC.

The chain recombines TRBV3-1 with TRBJ2-7; D uncertain. V lost 8 bases and J lost 5, with 13 bases in between. The V gene's germline CDR1 is LGHDT and CDR2 YNNKEL (reference sequence). The CDR3 runs to 12 residues. The CDR3 here is CASGGASHEQYF. CDR3 DNA sequence: TGTGCCAGCGGCGGTGCGAGCCACGAGCAGTACTTC.

The chain employs TRBV4-1 and TRBJ2-3, with TRBD1 identical over 9 bases. The trim removed 1 base at V and 1 base at J, leaving 0 bases unmatched. The CDR3 length is 15 residues. Germline CDR1 and CDR2: MGHRA and YSYEKL. CDR3 in DNA: TGCGCCAGCAGCCAAGGGACAGGGGGCACAGATACGCAGTATTTT. It specifies CASSQGTGGTDTQYF.

This clonotype was counted between two and nine times. The chain uses TRBV5-1 and TRBJ2-1; D remains unclear. The ends were cut back, 0 bases at V and 0 bases at J, with 10 bases in the middle. Germline CDR1 reads SGHRS; CDR2 reads YFSETQ. The CDR3 sequence is 16 residues long. CDR3 sequence reads: CASSLVSLGSYNEQFF. DNA for the CDR3: TGCGCCAGCAGCTTGGTTTCGCTAGGCTCCTACAATGAGCAGTTCTTC.

This clonotype turned up a few times. The rearrangement joins TRBV10-3 to TRBJ2-1, with D unresolved. The CDR3 consists of 9 residues. Trimming cost V 8 bases and J 7 bases, with 3 bases left between them. Germline CDR1 ENHRY, CDR2 SYGVKD. The CDR3 region has the DNA TGTGCCATCGGTAATGAGCAGTTCTTC. Residues: CAIGNEQFF.

This clonotype was seen a handful of times. This chain joins TRBV10-3 and TRBJ2-1, with D possibly matching TRBD2 (5 bases). V was shortened by 10 bases and J by 6 bases, with 28 bases between the two germline ends. The CDR3 totals 17 residues. Per germline, CDR1 ENHRY and CDR2 SYGVKD. For the CDR3, the DNA is TGTGCCACCGCCCCAACACTTCTAGCTTTATTCGGCAATGAGCAGTTCTTC. Encoded protein: CATAPTLLALFGNEQFF.